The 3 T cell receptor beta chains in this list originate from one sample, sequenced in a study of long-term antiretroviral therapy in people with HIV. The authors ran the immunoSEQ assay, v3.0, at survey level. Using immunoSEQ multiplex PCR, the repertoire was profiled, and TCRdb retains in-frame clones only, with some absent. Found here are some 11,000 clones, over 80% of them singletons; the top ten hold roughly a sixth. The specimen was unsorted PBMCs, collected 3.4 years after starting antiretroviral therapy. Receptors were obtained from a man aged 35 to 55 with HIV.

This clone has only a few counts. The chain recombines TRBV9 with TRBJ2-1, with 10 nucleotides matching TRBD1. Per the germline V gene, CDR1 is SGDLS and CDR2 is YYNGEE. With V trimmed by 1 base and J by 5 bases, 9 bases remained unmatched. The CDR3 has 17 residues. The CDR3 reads CASSVRRDRGDDNEQFF. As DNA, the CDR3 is TGTGCCAGCAGCGTACGTCGGGACAGGGGCGATGACAATGAGCAGTTCTTC.

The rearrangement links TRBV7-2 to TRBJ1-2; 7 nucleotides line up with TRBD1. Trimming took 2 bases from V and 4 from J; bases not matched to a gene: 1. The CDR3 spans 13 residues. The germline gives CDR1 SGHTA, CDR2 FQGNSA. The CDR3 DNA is TGTGCCAGCAGCTTAAACAGGGGCTATGGCTACACCTTC. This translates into CASSLNRGYGYTF.

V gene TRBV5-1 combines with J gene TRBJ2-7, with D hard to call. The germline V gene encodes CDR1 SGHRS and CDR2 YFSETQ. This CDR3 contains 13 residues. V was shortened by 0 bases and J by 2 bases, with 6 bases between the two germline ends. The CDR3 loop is CASSLAQTYEQYF. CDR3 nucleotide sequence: TGCGCCAGCAGCTTGGCCCAGACCTACGAGCAGTACTTC.